The sequence of this T cell receptor beta chain was determined in a study of T cell responses to AZD1222 COVID-19 vaccine. Using immunoSEQ multiplex PCR, the repertoire was profiled, and TCRdb retains in-frame clones only, with some absent. The sample lists roughly 130,000 clones, about nine tenths seen once, with around 1.6% in the top ten. Regarding the study as a whole: Close to half of all spike-specific TCRs reportedly target regions of the variants that are unmutated. Without day 14 samples, only post-peak T cell repertoires were studied.

V trimming: 7 bases; J trimming: 3 bases; junction bases outside the gene matches: 5. Germline V gene sequence: CDR1 SNHLY, CDR2 FYNNEI. The CDR3 is 13 amino acids. About this clone: Its antigen is currently unknown.

The TCR comes from an adult in good health. This specimen was peripheral blood, taken on day 0 of AZD1222 vaccination. The V call is TRBV2, the J call TRBJ1-1; 7 bases line up with TRBD1. The CDR3 coding sequence is TGTGCCAGCATTCGAGACAGGGACACTGAAGCTTTCTTT. This translates into CASIRDRDTEAFF.